Described below is a single TCR beta chain sequence and its context. The antigen is unknown. PCR primers comprised 60 Vbeta and 13 Jbeta primers. Measured with immunoSEQ multiplex PCR; TCRdb has only the in-frame clones, and not every one. The repertoire holds under 150,000 clones, with around 84% as singletons. This sample was taken from a study of cytomegalovirus exposure and HLA in healthy donors. Study-level background: Out of around 360 genotyped donors, around 80% belonged to the Caucasian-associated ancestry cluster.

Study-level findings and limits: Most sequenced TCRs were rare (though some public TCRs occurred in many donors).

This TCR derives from a man aged 45-65 years in good health and CMV-seronegative. The sequencing input was PBMCs.

CDR3 in amino acids: CASSFGQGYTGELFF. The CDR3 DNA reads as TGTGCCAGCAGCTTTGGTCAGGGTTACACCGGGGAGCTGTTTTTT. The rearrangement joins TRBV5-4 to TRBJ2-2; the D gene is possibly TRBD1 (5 bases). Germline-derived CDR1 and CDR2 are SGHNT and YYREEE (reference sequence). The CDR3 spans 15 residues. V was trimmed by 2 bases and J by 3 bases, leaving 11 bases between them. Together with reference TRBV5-4 and TRBJ2-2, the CDR3 gives the full variable domain: ETGVTQSPTHLIKTRGQQVTLRCSSQSGHNTVSWYQQALGQGPQFIFQYYREEENGRGNFPPRFSGLQFPNYSSELNVNALELDDSALYLCASSFGQGYTGELFFGEGSRLTVL.